The TCR beta chain under discussion was sequenced for a study of blood T cell repertoires in COVID-19. At the level of the study: The United States, Italy and Spain provided the acute and convalescent COVID-19 samples.

Original analysis: Estimates of nucleated cell counts were drawn from the amplification of reference gene primers. TCRdb keeps only in-frame clones here, not all; method: immunoSEQ multiplex PCR. Clone size and the V and J calls come from that table; the DNA yielded D and trimming. The sample records a few hundred thousand clones, around 85% being singletons. Everyone who took part was roughly 18 to 89 years old, and they came from roughly 25 US areas. The study assigned cohorts using participant-reported clinical history. The V segment lost 5 bases and the J segment 5 bases; nucleotides outside the gene matches: 3. This CDR3 has 13 amino acids. Per germline, CDR1 SGHNT and CDR2 YENEEA.

Source material: PBMCs or T cells enriched from blood (not recorded which). This TCR derives from a woman in her 40s with acute COVID-19. The chain combines TRBV11-3 with TRBJ1-2; TRBD1 matches 9 bases. The CDR3 DNA reads as TGTGCCAGCAGCCTTGGACAGGGGTATGGCTACACCTTC. Its translation is CASSLGQGYGYTF.